The 13 T cell receptor beta chains below were found in one sample sequenced in a study of patients and donors after allogeneic stem cell transplantation. TCRdb reprocessed the RT-PCR reads with MiXCR, giving one entry per CDR3 protein. This sample has hundreds of thousands of distinct CDR3 sequences, with roughly 38% found just once. Sequencing input: blood, either unsorted or a sorted T cell fraction (not recorded which). The receptors come from a human donor who was either an allogeneic HSCT recipient or a stem cell or donor lymphocyte infusion donor (not recorded which). It is not recorded whose cells these are; they may come from a transplant donor.

The genes are TRBV20-1 and TRBJ2-3; D possibly corresponds to TRBD1 (6 bases). The CDR3 length is 16 residues. The germline gives CDR1 DFQATT, CDR2 SNEGSKA (reference sequence). Between the trimmed V and J ends, which lost 0 bases and 2 bases, there was a span of 15 bases. CDR3 sequence reads: CSARDLAGAFTDTQYF. In DNA form, the CDR3 reads TGCAGTGCTAGAGATTTGGCAGGGGCTTTCACAGATACGCAGTATTTT.

The J gene is TRBJ1-1, the V gene TRBV7-9, with unresolved D. The CDR3 loop spans 10 amino acids. The V gene lost 10 bases and the J gene lost 3 bases, with 6 bases spanning the gap. Germline V CDR1 and CDR2: SEHNR, FQNEAQ (reference sequence). Here the CDR3 DNA reads TGTGCCACCTTCGACACTGAAGCTTTCTTT. Its translation: CATFDTEAFF.

This chain links TRBV10-2 with TRBJ1-1; the match to TRBD1 covers 8 bases. Per the germline V gene, CDR1 is WSHSY and CDR2 is SAAADI. The CDR3 is 14 residues long. Unmatched junction bases numbered 8, after V lost 6 bases and J lost 5 bases. CDR3 loop: CASRTGEGWTEAFF. The CDR3 bases are TGCGCCAGCAGGACAGGGGAAGGGTGGACTGAAGCTTTCTTT.

This chain links TRBV9 with TRBJ1-2, with D perhaps TRBD1 (6 bases). The V gene lost 0 bases and the J gene lost 3 bases, with 12 bases spanning the gap. Germline V gives CDR1 SGDLS, CDR2 YYNGEE. This CDR3 region has 15 residues. The CDR3 DNA follows: TGTGCCAGCAGCGTAGATCCGGGGGCGGACTATGGCTACACCTTC. It is translated as CASSVDPGADYGYTF.

This chain links TRBV12-3 or TRBV12-4 with TRBJ2-7; D remains ambiguous. This CDR3 is built from 12 residues. V was pared by 3 bases and J by 5 bases, with 8 bases between. In DNA form, the CDR3 reads TGTGCCAGCAGTTTCAGGTGGAACGAGCAGTACTTC. Its translation is CASSFRWNEQYF.

This chain joins TRBV10-3 and TRBJ1-2, with a weak D call TRBD1 (5 bases). The CDR3 loop spans 13 amino acids. The ends were cut back, 10 bases at V and 8 bases at J, with 20 bases in the middle. Germline CDR1 is ENHRY and CDR2 is SYGVKD. CDR3 amino acids: CANSGTSLAGYTF. The CDR3 DNA is TGTGCCAATTCCGGGACCTCACTCGCGGGCTACACCTTC.

This clonotype occurred a few times. V usage is TRBV10-3 and J usage is TRBJ1-1, with 9 bases matching TRBD1. This CDR3 contains 13 residues. The germline V gene encodes CDR1 ENHRY and CDR2 SYGVKD. The V gene end was trimmed by 5 bases and the J gene end by 6 bases; junction bases not matched to a gene: 4. The CDR3 region has the DNA TGTGCCATCAGTAGGGACAGGGAGGCTGAAGCTTTCTTT. Protein: CAISRDREAEAFF.

The chain recombines TRBV20-1 with TRBJ2-3; D remains ambiguous. This CDR3 has 13 amino acids. V lost 5 bases and J lost 8, with 17 bases in between. Germline loops: CDR1 DFQATT, CDR2 SNEGSKA (reference sequence). The CDR3 DNA sequence: TGCAGTGCTTCCGGACGGTTCCCCGGTACGCAGTATTTT. Encoded protein: CSASGRFPGTQYF.

The chain couples TRBV25-1 to TRBJ2-1; 9 positions agree with TRBD1. The ends lost 6 bases at V and 10 bases at J; junction bases unmatched: 7. This CDR3 is 13 amino acids long. The V gene's germline CDR1 is MGHDK and CDR2 SYGVNS. CDR3 protein: CASSGQGIGEQFF. The DNA of the CDR3 is TGTGCCAGCAGCGGACAGGGGATAGGGGAGCAGTTCTTC.

This chain connects TRBV5-1 to TRBJ2-2, with D possibly matching TRBD1 (6 bases). CDR1 is SGHRS and CDR2 is YFSETQ in the germline V gene. With 5 bases removed from V and 0 bases from J, the gap between germline ends came to 11 bases. This CDR3 region has 15 residues. The DNA of the CDR3 is TGCGCCAGCAGAACCGGGACAACGAACACCGGGGAGCTGTTTTTT. This sequence encodes CASRTGTTNTGELFF.

The chain links TRBV12-3 or TRBV12-4 to TRBJ1-5; D ambiguous. This CDR3 is built from 11 residues. Trimming pared 8 bases from V and 6 bases from J, leaving 8 bases between. The CDR3 sequence is CASGEGQPQHF. CDR3 sequence (DNA): TGTGCCAGCGGGGAGGGTCAGCCCCAGCATTTT.

The chain has TRBV5-1 and TRBJ2-5; D gene ambiguous. Germline CDR1 reads SGHRS; CDR2 reads YFSETQ. V dropped 8 bases and J dropped 1 base, with 12 bases sitting between them. The CDR3 is 13 amino acids. Here the CDR3 reads CASARVTQETQYF. CDR3 in DNA: TGCGCCAGTGCAAGGGTAACCCAAGAGACCCAGTACTTC. Combining the CDR3 with reference TRBV5-1 and TRBJ2-5 gives the whole variable domain KAGVTQTPRYLIKTRGQQVTLSCSPISGHRSVSWYQQTPGQGLQFLFEYFSETQRNKGNFPGRFSGRQFSNSRSEMNVSTLELGDSALYLCASARVTQETQYFGPGTRLLVL.

The genes are TRBV28 and TRBJ1-6; 7 bases align to TRBD1. Germline loops: CDR1 MDHEN, CDR2 SYDVKM. V lost 6 bases and J lost 1; bases outside the gene matches: 9. The CDR3 loop spans 17 amino acids. The CDR3 protein is CASSRRQGRSYNSPLHF. In nucleotides, the CDR3 is TGTGCCAGCAGCCGAAGACAGGGACGATCCTATAATTCACCCCTCCACTTT.